The entry below gives a single T cell receptor beta chain sequence along with its context. This sample is drawn from a study of OX40 agonist ivuxolimab in advanced cancers. About the study: At doses from 0.01 to 10 mg/kg, patients were given intravenous ivuxolimab every 2 weeks. The mean age was roughly 60 years, ranging from about 20 to 79, with around four fifths of participants male.

Libraries were prepared by immunoSEQ multiplex PCR; TCRdb keeps only in-frame clonotypes and omits some of them. There are approximately 40,000 clones in the sample; 88% occur only once, and approximately 13% lies in the top ten. V was clipped by 4 bases and J by 1 base, with 17 bases between them. Germline-derived CDR1 and CDR2 are SEHNR and FQNEAQ (reference sequence). The CDR3 extends over 17 amino acids. The rearrangement uses TRBV7-9 and TRBJ1-5, with a weak D call TRBD1 (6 bases). Sequences were derived from CD4+ or CD8+ T cells sorted from blood, sampled in a trial of the OX40 agonist ivuxolimab. The receptor was derived from an adult with an advanced solid tumor such as melanoma, head and neck, liver or kidney cancer. The CDR3 nucleotides are TGTGCCAGCAGCTCAGCTTACAGGGTGAACAGCAATCAGCCCCAGCATTTT. Its protein is CASSSAYRVNSNQPQHF.